This is a list of T cell receptor beta chains from one sample in a study of T cells in tuberculosis. Assay: immunoSEQ multiplex PCR; the TCRdb copy retains only in-frame clones and omits some. The table lists under 40,000 clones, approximately 85% of them singletons. Source: PBMCs, taken at tuberculosis diagnosis. These receptors were taken from an adult with tuberculosis. The CDR3 runs from the conserved cysteine through the conserved F or W. A D gene is named only where the DNA matches it firmly. Only part of the rows carry a size: once, few, many, or a class if the clone is expanded.

>TRBV19|TRBJ1-1|.|.
TGTGCCAATACTCCCGGGTTCCCGGGGGTCCTCCCTTACCCGAACACTGAAGCTTTCTTT
CANTPGFPGVLPYPNTEAFF
>TRBV5-1|TRBJ2-1|.|TRBD1
TGCGCCAGCAGCTTGGCCGGGACAGGGGATAATGAGCAGTTCTTC
CASSLAGTGDNEQFF
>TRBV5-1|TRBJ2-5|.|.
TGCGCCAGCAGCCTGACTAGGAGGGATGGTGGAGAGACCCAGTACTTC
CASSLTRRDGGETQYF
>TRBV7-3|TRBJ2-2|.|.
TGTGCCAGCAGCAATAGGAGAACCGGGGAGCTGTTTTTT
CASSNRRTGELFF
>TRBV7-7|TRBJ2-5|.|TRBD2
TGTGCCAGCAGCCTCAGCGGGAACGGGGAGACCCAGTACTTC
CASSLSGNGETQYF
>TRBV9|TRBJ1-2|.|.
TGTGCCAGCAGCCATTTGGACAGCACTTCTAACTATGGCTACACCTTC
CASSHLDSTSNYGYTF
>TRBV5-8|TRBJ2-5|.|TRBD2
TGTGCCAGCAGCTTTGGGAAAATAGCGGGGGAAGAGACCCAGTACTTC
CASSFGKIAGEETQYF
>TRBV2|TRBJ2-3|.|TRBD2
TGTGCCAGCAGTCCCCGGGGACTAGCGGGGGGGGGTTGGTATTTT
CASSPRGLAGGGWYF
>TRBV7-8|TRBJ2-1|.|TRBD2
TGTGCCAGCAGCTTAGTAGGGACTAGAAAGATCGATGAGCAGTTCTTC
CASSLVGTRKIDEQFF
>TRBV7-2|TRBJ2-2|.|.
TGTGCCAGCAGCTTAGGGGTAGCGATTAACACCGGGGAGCTGTTTTTT
CASSLGVAINTGELFF
>TRBV30|TRBJ1-2|.|TRBD1
TGTGCCTGGACTCCCTGGGACAGCTTCGAGTATGGCTACACCTTC
CAWTPWDSFEYGYTF
>TRBV19|TRBJ2-6|.|TRBD1
TGTGCCACCCACGGGACAGGGAGGGCCAACGTCCTGACTTTC
CATHGTGRANVLTF
>TRBV4-1|TRBJ1-6|.|TRBD1
TGCGCCAGCAGCCAAGGGGGACAGGCCAGAAATAATTCACCCCTCCACTTT
CASSQGGQARNNSPLHF
>TRBV2|TRBJ1-6|.|.
TGTGCCAGCAGTGCGGGAGGTCCTGGGGGCTCCTATAATTCACCCCTCCACTTT
CASSAGGPGGSYNSPLHF
>TRBV5-1|TRBJ2-1|.|.
TGCGCCAGCAGCCGCCTGACGGGGACCTACAATGAGCAGTTCTTC
CASSRLTGTYNEQFF
>TRBV5-1|TRBJ2-3|.|.
TGCGCCAGCAGCTTCGGGATCCACACAGATACGCAGTATTTT
CASSFGIHTDTQYF
>TRBV7-2|TRBJ2-7|.|TRBD1
TGTGCCAGCAGCCTCGGGTCGGGACAGAACTACGAGCAGTACTTC
CASSLGSGQNYEQYF
>TRBV10-1|TRBJ2-3|.|.
TGCGCCAGCAGCGACTCGGGGACAGATACGCAGTATTTT
CASSDSGTDTQYF
>TRBV5-1|TRBJ2-7|.|.
TGCGCCAGCTCCACAGGGTTGGTGGGCTACGAGCAGTACTTC
CASSTGLVGYEQYF
>TRBV5-1|TRBJ2-5|.|.
TGCGCCAGCAGCTTACAGGGAGAAGAGACCCAGTACTTC
CASSLQGEETQYF
>TRBV27|TRBJ2-3|.|.
TGTGCCAGCAGTTTTCGAGGGAGTTCACCAGATACGCAGTATTTT
CASSFRGSSPDTQYF
>TRBV5-6|TRBJ2-5|.|.
TGTGCCAGCAGTTCTCTCGAGGGTGGAGAGACCCAGTACTTC
CASSSLEGGETQYF
>TRBV2|TRBJ1-4|.|.
TGTGCCAGCAGTGACCAGGGCGCAACTAATGAAAAACTGTTTTTT
CASSDQGATNEKLFF
>TRBV27|TRBJ2-5|medium-sized|TRBD2
TGTGCCAGCAAGAGAAGCGGGGTTGAGACCCAGTACTTC
CASKRSGVETQYF
>TRBV7-9|TRBJ2-7|.|TRBD2
TGTGCCAGCAGCTTAGGAGGTAGCGGGAGAGGCGAGCAGTACTTC
CASSLGGSGRGEQYF
>TRBV5-1|TRBJ1-4|.|.
TGCGCCAGCAGCAAGGACAGCTATAATGAAAAACTGTTTTTT
CASSKDSYNEKLFF
>TRBV14|TRBJ1-3|.|.
TGTGCCAGCAGCCAAGTCCAAACTATGGAACCCATATATTTT
CASSQVQTMEPIYF
>TRBV15|TRBJ1-2|once|.
TGTGCCACCAGCAAAAGACAGGCTAACTATGGCTACACCTTC
CATSKRQANYGYTF
>TRBV14|TRBJ2-3|few|TRBD2
TGTGCCAGCAGCCAAGGCCTAGGGCTAGCGGGGGCAGATACGCAGTATTTT
CASSQGLGLAGADTQYF
>TRBV5-5|TRBJ2-1|.|.
TGTGCCAGCAGCTCCCCGTGGGGCCAAGGTTTAGATGAGCAGTTCTTC
CASSSPWGQGLDEQFF
>TRBV4-1|TRBJ2-7|once|TRBD2
TGCGCCAGCAGCCAAGTGATGGGAGGGTTCGACGAGCAGTACTTC
CASSQVMGGFDEQYF
>TRBV27|TRBJ2-2|.|TRBD2
TGTGCCAGCACCTTAAAGGGGACTAGCGGGAGGACCGGGGAGCTGTTTTTT
CASTLKGTSGRTGELFF
>TRBV6-6|TRBJ2-7|.|TRBD1
TGTGCCAGCAGCCTCCCGCGGACAGGAAGTTACGAGCAGTACTTC
CASSLPRTGSYEQYF
>TRBV5-8|TRBJ1-3|few|.
TGTGCCAGCAGCCTATCCAAGTCCTCTGGAAACACCATATATTTT
CASSLSKSSGNTIYF
>TRBV28|TRBJ1-2|.|.
TGTGCCAGCAGTTTATCAGCGATAGCTAACTATGGCTACACCTTC
CASSLSAIANYGYTF
>TRBV29-1|TRBJ1-1|once|TRBD1
TGCAGCGTTGTGTTACAGGGGGCGAATACTGAAGCTTTCTTT
CSVVLQGANTEAFF
>TRBV7-7|TRBJ2-2|.|TRBD2
TGTGCCAGCAGCCTCCACCCTAGCGGGAACACCGGGGAGCTGTTTTTT
CASSLHPSGNTGELFF